One sample yielded the 19 T cell receptor beta chains listed below, sequenced in a study of T cells after yellow fever vaccination. TCRdb re-called the 5' RACE reads through MiXCR, storing one row per CDR3 protein. The data hold around 530,000 distinct CDR3 sequences, with around 17% observed a single time. Specimen: PBMCs, collected less than 6 days after the first yellow fever vaccination. The receptors derive from a man between 18 and 29 years old who received the YFV17D yellow fever vaccine.

The sample holds a few counts of this clonotype. The CDR3 nucleotides read TGCAGTGCTAGACCCGGGGGGATCACCGGGGAGCTGTTTTTT. This codes for CSARPGGITGELFF. The rearrangement links TRBV20-1 to TRBJ2-2, with 7 positions matching TRBD2. J gave up 4 bases and V 2 bases, and 4 bases lay outside the gene matches. Germline CDR1 is DFQATT and CDR2 is SNEGSKA (reference sequence). The CDR3 is 14 amino acids.

This clonotype was counted only a few times. This rearrangement joins TRBV6-4 to TRBJ2-3; TRBD2 agrees at 14 bases. Germline loops: CDR1 MRHNA, CDR2 SNTAGT. This CDR3 has 19 residues. Germline trimming cut 6 bases from V and 5 bases from J; bases unmatched to any gene: 16. The CDR3 sequence is CASSTPPGTSGGLRDTQYF. The CDR3 region has the DNA TGTGCCAGCAGCACCCCCCCCGGGACTAGCGGGGGATTGAGAGATACGCAGTATTTT.

The chain employs TRBV12-3 or TRBV12-4 and TRBJ2-1; no definite D call. V was trimmed by 5 bases and J by 2 bases, leaving 22 bases between them. The CDR3 totals 18 residues. The DNA for the CDR3 is TGTGCCAGCAGTGACCACGATCCAGGTTCAGCGACCTACAATGAGCAGTTCTTC. This sequence encodes CASSDHDPGSATYNEQFF.

This clonotype was found a few times. The chain couples TRBV20-1 to TRBJ1-1; 9 bases agree with TRBD1. The CDR3 runs to 13 residues. V trimming: 2 bases; J trimming: 5 bases; junction bases outside the gene matches: 3. Per the germline V gene, CDR1 is DFQATT and CDR2 is SNEGSKA (reference sequence). In DNA, the CDR3 is TGCAGTGCTAGAAGGGACAGGGAAACTGAAGCTTTCTTT. Translation gives CSARRDRETEAFF.

V usage is TRBV5-6 and J usage is TRBJ1-5; TRBD1 is a possible D gene (5 bases). V dropped 0 bases and J dropped 12 bases, with 10 bases sitting between them. CDR3 length equals 12 residues. CDR1 is SGHDT and CDR2 is YYEEEE in the germline V gene. CDR3 loop: CASSLGGGDQHF. CDR3 DNA: TGTGCCAGCAGCTTGGGTGGGGGAGACCAGCATTTT.

This clonotype was found a few times. This chain links TRBV5-1 with TRBJ2-5; 11 bases agree with TRBD2. The CDR3 length is 16 residues. V lost 3 bases, J lost 1 base, and 5 bases stayed unmatched. Looked up from germline, CDR1 is SGHRS and CDR2 is YFSETQ. CDR3 loop: CASSSGTSGFQETQYF. The CDR3 DNA reads TGCGCCAGCAGCTCCGGGACTAGCGGTTTCCAAGAGACCCAGTACTTC.

The rearrangement joins TRBV4-3 to TRBJ2-3; D call uncertain. CDR1 and CDR2 (germline): LGHNA, YSLEER. V lost 3 bases and J 1 base, leaving 8 bases between the germline ends. This CDR3 is 14 amino acids long. For the CDR3, the DNA is TGCGCCAGCAGCCAGGACCCCGGCACAGATACGCAGTATTTT. It specifies CASSQDPGTDTQYF.

This clonotype showed up many times. This chain uses TRBV28 with TRBJ2-7; 10 bases match TRBD1. V trimming: 5 bases; J trimming: 3 bases; junction bases outside the gene matches: 10. The V gene's germline CDR1 is MDHEN and CDR2 SYDVKM. This CDR3 contains 16 residues. CDR3 protein: CASSATGGRSYYEQYV. The CDR3 region has the DNA TGTGCCAGCAGTGCGACAGGGGGCAGATCTTACTACGAGCAGTACGTC.

This clonotype was detected ten times or more. The J gene is TRBJ2-7, the V gene TRBV6-5; 9 bases are shared with TRBD2. V was clipped by 0 bases and J by 4 bases; unmatched bases: 4. CDR3 length: 15 residues. Germline-derived CDR1 and CDR2 are MNHEY and SVGAGI. The CDR3 here is CASSYSSGGFYEQYF. CDR3 sequence (DNA): TGTGCCAGCAGTTACTCGAGCGGGGGGTTTTACGAGCAGTACTTC.

This clonotype came up many times. This rearrangement joins TRBV15 to TRBJ1-1; D not resolved. The ends were cut back, 0 bases at V and 4 bases at J, with 12 bases in the middle. Germline lookup yields CDR1 LNHNV and CDR2 YYDKDF (reference sequence). The CDR3 totals 15 residues. The CDR3 DNA reads as TGTGCCACCAGCAGAGACCCAGCCCTGGGCACTGAAGCTTTCTTT. Its protein is CATSRDPALGTEAFF.

This sequence joins TRBV6-2 or TRBV6-3 and TRBJ1-4, with D unresolved. Germline lookup yields CDR1 MNHEY and CDR2 SVGEGT. CDR3 length: 11 amino acids. V was shortened by 8 bases and J by 13 bases, with 14 bases between the two germline ends. The CDR3 reads CASGRHPRLFF. The CDR3 region has the DNA TGTGCCAGCGGCAGGCACCCAAGACTGTTTTTT.

This clonotype has a handful of counts. The rearrangement joins TRBV5-6 to TRBJ1-5; the D is unclear. The CDR3 is 11 residues long. Looked up from germline, CDR1 is SGHDT and CDR2 is YYEEEE. Trimming left V 6 bases short and J 9 bases short, with 10 bases between. CDR3 amino acids: CASTKPGPQHF. As DNA, the CDR3 is TGTGCCAGCACCAAACCTGGGCCCCAGCATTTT.

V and J are TRBV20-1 and TRBJ1-5; D not resolved. The length of the CDR3 is 14 residues. Per germline, CDR1 DFQATT and CDR2 SNEGSKA (reference sequence). V was clipped by 4 bases and J by 4 bases, with 14 bases between them. DNA of the CDR3: TGCAGTGCTAAAGGTGTAACGTCAAATCAGCCCCAGCATTTT. This gives the protein CSAKGVTSNQPQHF.

The chain is built from TRBV4-1 and TRBJ2-4; D ambiguous. Germline V gene sequence: CDR1 MGHRA, CDR2 YSYEKL. The CDR3 spans 14 residues. Trimming cost V 4 bases and J 0 bases, with 7 bases left between them. The CDR3, as DNA: TGCGCCAGCAGCCTAATAATAGCCAAAAACATTCAGTACTTC. It encodes CASSLIIAKNIQYF.

The V and J genes are TRBV5-1 and TRBJ1-2, with 7 bases identical to TRBD1. V dropped 6 bases and J dropped 4; count of bases not matched to a gene: 6. Germline assignment: CDR1 SGHRS and CDR2 YFSETQ. CDR3 length: 13 residues. Here the CDR3 reads CASTRDRVYGYTF. In nucleotides, the CDR3 is TGCGCCAGCACCCGGGACAGAGTCTATGGCTACACCTTC.

This chain uses TRBV10-2 with TRBJ2-2, with D unresolved. The germline V and J ends were trimmed by 5 bases and 1 base, with 5 bases remaining between them. The CDR3 totals 13 residues. Germline V gene lookup returns CDR1 WSHSY and CDR2 SAAADI. The chain's CDR3 is CASSTRNTGELFF. The CDR3 coding sequence is TGCGCCAGCAGTACAAGGAACACCGGGGAGCTGTTTTTT.

V gene TRBV7-2 combines with J gene TRBJ1-6; D is unresolved. CDR1 SGHTA and CDR2 FQGNSA come from the germline V gene. CDR3 length: 17 residues. Trimming took off 2 bases at V and 4 bases at J, with 15 bases between the two ends. The CDR3 nucleotides are TGTGCCAGCAGCTTAATCCTCTCCGGCGAGTATAATTCACCCCTCCACTTT. This translates into CASSLILSGEYNSPLHF.

V is TRBV11-2 and J is TRBJ2-5, with 15 bases identical to TRBD2. The ends lost 5 bases at V and 4 bases at J; junction bases unmatched: 8. The CDR3 sequence is 17 residues long. Germline CDR1 reads SGHAT; CDR2 reads FQNNGV. The CDR3 loop is CASSLVLGLAGGETQYF. CDR3 DNA: TGTGCCAGCAGCCTAGTATTGGGACTAGCGGGGGGAGAGACCCAGTACTTC. Together with reference TRBV11-2 and TRBJ2-5, the CDR3 gives the full variable domain: EAGVAQSPRYKIIEKRQSVAFWCNPISGHATLYWYQQILGQGPKLLIQFQNNGVVDDSQLPKDRFSAERLKGVDSTLKIQPAKLEDSAVYLCASSLVLGLAGGETQYFGPGTRLLVL.

The V call is TRBV29-1, the J call TRBJ1-1, with TRBD1 identical over 7 bases. Germline CDR1 is SQVTM and CDR2 is ANQGSEA. Trimming took 6 bases from V and 0 from J; bases not matched to a gene: 1. CDR3 length: 12 residues. This CDR3 reads CSVGQVNTEAFF. In DNA form, the CDR3 reads TGCAGCGTCGGACAGGTGAACACTGAAGCTTTCTTT.